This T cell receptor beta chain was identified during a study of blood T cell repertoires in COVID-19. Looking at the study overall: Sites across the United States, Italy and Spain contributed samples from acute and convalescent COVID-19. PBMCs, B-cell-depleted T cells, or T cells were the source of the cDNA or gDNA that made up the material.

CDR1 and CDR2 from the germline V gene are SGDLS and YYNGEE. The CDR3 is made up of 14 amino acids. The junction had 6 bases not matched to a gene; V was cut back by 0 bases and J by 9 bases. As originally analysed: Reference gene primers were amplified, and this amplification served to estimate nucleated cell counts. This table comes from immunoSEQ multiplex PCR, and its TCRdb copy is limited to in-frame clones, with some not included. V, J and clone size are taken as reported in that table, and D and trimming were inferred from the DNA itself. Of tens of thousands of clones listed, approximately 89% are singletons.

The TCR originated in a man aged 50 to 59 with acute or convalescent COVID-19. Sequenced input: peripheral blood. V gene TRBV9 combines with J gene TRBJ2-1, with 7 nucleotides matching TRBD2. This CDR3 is CASSVGGLAGEQFF. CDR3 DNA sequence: TGTGCCAGCAGCGTAGGAGGGTTAGCGGGTGAGCAGTTCTTC.